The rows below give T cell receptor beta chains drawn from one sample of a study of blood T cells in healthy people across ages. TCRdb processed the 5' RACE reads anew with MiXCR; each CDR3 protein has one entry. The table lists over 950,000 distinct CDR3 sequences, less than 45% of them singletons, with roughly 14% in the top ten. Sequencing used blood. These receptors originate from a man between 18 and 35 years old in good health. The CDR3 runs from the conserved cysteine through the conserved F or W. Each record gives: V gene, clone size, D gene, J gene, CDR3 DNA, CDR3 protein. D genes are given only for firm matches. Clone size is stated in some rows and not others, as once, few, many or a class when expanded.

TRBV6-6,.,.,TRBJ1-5,TGTGCCAGCAGTTATGGCCGGGAGCCCCAGCATTTT,CASSYGREPQHF
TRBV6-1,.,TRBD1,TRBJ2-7,TGTGCCAGCAGTGTAGGGGGACAGGGATCCTACGAGCAGTACTTC,CASSVGGQGSYEQYF
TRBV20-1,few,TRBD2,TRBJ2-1,TGCAGTGCTAGTCCATCGACTAGCGGGGGGGCCTTGTTCTTC,CSASPSTSGGALFF
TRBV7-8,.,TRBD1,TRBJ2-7,TGTGCCAGCAGCTCTGACCCGGGACAGGGGGCTTACGAGCAGTACTTC,CASSSDPGQGAYEQYF
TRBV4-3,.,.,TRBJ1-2,TGCGCCAGCAGCCAAGAAGGACGGGGATTGTACTATGGCTACACCTTC,CASSQEGRGLYYGYTF
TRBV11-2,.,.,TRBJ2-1,TGTGCCAGCAGCTTAGAGGTTACCTACTACAATGAGCAGTTCTTC,CASSLEVTYYNEQFF
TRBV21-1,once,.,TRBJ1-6,TGTGCCAGCACCCTAGGATCTAATTCACCCCTCCACTTT,CASTLGSNSPLHF
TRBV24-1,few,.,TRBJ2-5,TGTGCCACCAGTGATTTGAAAGGGCGTGGCGGGGAGACCCAGTACTTC,CATSDLKGRGGETQYF
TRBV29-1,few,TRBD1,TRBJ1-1,TGCAGCGGTTGGGGTCTCAGGCAGGGGGCAACTGAAGCTTTCTTT,CSGWGLRQGATEAFF
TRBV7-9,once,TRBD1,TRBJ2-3,TGTGCCAGCAGCCCACCAGGGGGACGCCCGCTGCAGTATTTT,CASSPPGGRPLQYF
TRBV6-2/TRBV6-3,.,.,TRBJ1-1,TGTGCCAGCAGTTGGGTCACTGAAGCTTTCTTT,CASSWVTEAFF
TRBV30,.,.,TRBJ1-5,TGTGCCTGGGGGGATCCCCAAGGGAATCAGCCCCAGCATTTT,CAWGDPQGNQPQHF
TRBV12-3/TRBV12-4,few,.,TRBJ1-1,TGTGCCAGCAGTTACCCCGGCAAGAACACTGAAGCTTTCTTT,CASSYPGKNTEAFF
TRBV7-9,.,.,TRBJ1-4,TGTGCCAGCAGCCCCGCCGGGGGAACTAATGAAAAACTGTTTTTT,CASSPAGGTNEKLFF
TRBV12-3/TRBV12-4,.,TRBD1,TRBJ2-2,TGTGCCAGCAGGCGGGGGACAGGGAGCACCGGGGAGCTGTTTTTT,CASRRGTGSTGELFF
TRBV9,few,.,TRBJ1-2,TGTGCCAGCAGCGTGTCCGGCAATACTAACTATGGCTACACCTTC,CASSVSGNTNYGYTF
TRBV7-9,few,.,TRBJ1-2,TGTGCCAGCAGCCCTCAGCCCGGGAGGAACTATGGCTACACCTTC,CASSPQPGRNYGYTF
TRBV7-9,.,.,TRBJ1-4,TGTGCCAGCAGGACGGGCGGGGAAAAACTGTTTTTT,CASRTGGEKLFF
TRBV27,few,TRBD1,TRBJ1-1,TGTGCCAGCAGTACCCAGGGGGCCGCTGAAGCTTTCTTT,CASSTQGAAEAFF
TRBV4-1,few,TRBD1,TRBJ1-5,TGCGCCAGCAGCCAAGATCAAGGGACAGGCCCGAGGGAGGATCAGCCCCAGCATTTT,CASSQDQGTGPREDQPQHF
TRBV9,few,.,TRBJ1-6,TGTGCCAGCAGCGTGAGTGGGGGAATAAATTCACCCCTCCACTTT,CASSVSGGINSPLHF
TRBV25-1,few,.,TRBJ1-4,TGTGCCAGCAGTATTTACAGAGCAACTAATGAAAAACTGTTTTTT,CASSIYRATNEKLFF
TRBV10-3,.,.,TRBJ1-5,TGTGCCATCAGTGAGTCAGGGGCCAGGGGCAATCAGCCCCAGCATTTT,CAISESGARGNQPQHF
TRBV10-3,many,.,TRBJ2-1,TGTGCCATCAGTCGACAGGTTTCGGATGAGCAGTTCTTC,CAISRQVSDEQFF
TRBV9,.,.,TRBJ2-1,TGTGCCAGCAGCGTCTCTCCCTCGGGCAATGAGCAGTTCTTC,CASSVSPSGNEQFF
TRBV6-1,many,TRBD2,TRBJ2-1,TGTGCCAGCAGCACCCTTAGCGGGGGCTCAAATGAGCAGTTCTTC,CASSTLSGGSNEQFF
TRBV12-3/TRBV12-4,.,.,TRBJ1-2,TGTGCCAGCAGTTTAGGGGGCCTGTACACCTTC,CASSLGGLYTF
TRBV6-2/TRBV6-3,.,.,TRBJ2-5,TGTGCCAGCAGTTACGCGCAGCCCGGTGGGTATCAAGAGACCCAGTACTTC,CASSYAQPGGYQETQYF
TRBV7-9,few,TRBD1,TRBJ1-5,TGTGCCAGCAGCTTCGCGGACAGGGTAGATCCGCCCCAGCATTTT,CASSFADRVDPPQHF
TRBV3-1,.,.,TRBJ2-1,TGTGCCAGCAGCCAATTTATCAATGCGGGGGCCGAAGAGACCCAGTTCTTC,CASSQFINAGAEETQFF
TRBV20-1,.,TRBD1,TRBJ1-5,TGCAGTGCAACGGGACAGAGTAGCAATCAGCCCCAGAATTTT,CSATGQSSNQPQNF
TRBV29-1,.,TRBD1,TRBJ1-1,TGCAGCGCTCGGACAGGGGATGGCACTGAAGCTTTCTTT,CSARTGDGTEAFF
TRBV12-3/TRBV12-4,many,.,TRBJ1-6,TGTGCCAGCAGCATGTCCCACGGTAATTCACCCCTCCACTTT,CASSMSHGNSPLHF
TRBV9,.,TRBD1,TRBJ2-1,TGTGCCAGCAGCGCTAAGGCTTTTACCGGGACAGCAAGCTCCTACAATGAGCAGTTCTTC,CASSAKAFTGTASSYNEQFF
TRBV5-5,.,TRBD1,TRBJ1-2,TGTGCCAGCAGCTCGACAGGGGATAACTATGGCTACACCTTC,CASSSTGDNYGYTF
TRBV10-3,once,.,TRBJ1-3,TGTGCCATCAGTATTAGTGGAAACACCATATATTTT,CAISISGNTIYF
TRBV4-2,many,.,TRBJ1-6,TGTGCCAGCAGCCAAGACAGGAACTCCTATAATTCACCCCTCCACTTT,CASSQDRNSYNSPLHF
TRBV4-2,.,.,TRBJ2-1,TGTGCCAGCAGCCAGGGAGGGGGGGAAGTCTTCAATGAGCAGTTCTTC,CASSQGGGEVFNEQFF
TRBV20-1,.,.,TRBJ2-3,TGCAGTGCTAGACAGGGCCCAGATGCGCAGTATTTT,CSARQGPDAQYF
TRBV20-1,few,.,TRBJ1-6,TGCAGTGCTAGAGATGAAAGGGCCGGGAATAATTCACCCCTCCACTTT,CSARDERAGNNSPLHF
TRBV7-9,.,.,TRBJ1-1,TGTGCCAGCAGCTCTGGGGTTGGAGCTGAAGCTTTCTTT,CASSSGVGAEAFF
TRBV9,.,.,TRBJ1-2,TGTGCCAGCAGCCAACCCACCCGGACAGAAGCTAACTATGGCTACACCTTC,CASSQPTRTEANYGYTF